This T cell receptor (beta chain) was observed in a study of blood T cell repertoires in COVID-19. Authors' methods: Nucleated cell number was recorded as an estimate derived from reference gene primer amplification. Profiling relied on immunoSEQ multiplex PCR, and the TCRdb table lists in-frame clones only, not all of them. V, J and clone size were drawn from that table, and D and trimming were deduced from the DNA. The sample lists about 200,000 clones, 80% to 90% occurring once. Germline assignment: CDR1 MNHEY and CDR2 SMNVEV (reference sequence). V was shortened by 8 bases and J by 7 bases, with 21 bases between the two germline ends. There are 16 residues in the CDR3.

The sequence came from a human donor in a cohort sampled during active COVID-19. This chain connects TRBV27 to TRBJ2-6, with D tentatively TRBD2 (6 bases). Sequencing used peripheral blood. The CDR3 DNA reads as TGTGCCAGCCGGCGTGGAGGGTCCAATCTCGCCAACGTCCTGACTTTC. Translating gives CASRRGGSNLANVLTF.